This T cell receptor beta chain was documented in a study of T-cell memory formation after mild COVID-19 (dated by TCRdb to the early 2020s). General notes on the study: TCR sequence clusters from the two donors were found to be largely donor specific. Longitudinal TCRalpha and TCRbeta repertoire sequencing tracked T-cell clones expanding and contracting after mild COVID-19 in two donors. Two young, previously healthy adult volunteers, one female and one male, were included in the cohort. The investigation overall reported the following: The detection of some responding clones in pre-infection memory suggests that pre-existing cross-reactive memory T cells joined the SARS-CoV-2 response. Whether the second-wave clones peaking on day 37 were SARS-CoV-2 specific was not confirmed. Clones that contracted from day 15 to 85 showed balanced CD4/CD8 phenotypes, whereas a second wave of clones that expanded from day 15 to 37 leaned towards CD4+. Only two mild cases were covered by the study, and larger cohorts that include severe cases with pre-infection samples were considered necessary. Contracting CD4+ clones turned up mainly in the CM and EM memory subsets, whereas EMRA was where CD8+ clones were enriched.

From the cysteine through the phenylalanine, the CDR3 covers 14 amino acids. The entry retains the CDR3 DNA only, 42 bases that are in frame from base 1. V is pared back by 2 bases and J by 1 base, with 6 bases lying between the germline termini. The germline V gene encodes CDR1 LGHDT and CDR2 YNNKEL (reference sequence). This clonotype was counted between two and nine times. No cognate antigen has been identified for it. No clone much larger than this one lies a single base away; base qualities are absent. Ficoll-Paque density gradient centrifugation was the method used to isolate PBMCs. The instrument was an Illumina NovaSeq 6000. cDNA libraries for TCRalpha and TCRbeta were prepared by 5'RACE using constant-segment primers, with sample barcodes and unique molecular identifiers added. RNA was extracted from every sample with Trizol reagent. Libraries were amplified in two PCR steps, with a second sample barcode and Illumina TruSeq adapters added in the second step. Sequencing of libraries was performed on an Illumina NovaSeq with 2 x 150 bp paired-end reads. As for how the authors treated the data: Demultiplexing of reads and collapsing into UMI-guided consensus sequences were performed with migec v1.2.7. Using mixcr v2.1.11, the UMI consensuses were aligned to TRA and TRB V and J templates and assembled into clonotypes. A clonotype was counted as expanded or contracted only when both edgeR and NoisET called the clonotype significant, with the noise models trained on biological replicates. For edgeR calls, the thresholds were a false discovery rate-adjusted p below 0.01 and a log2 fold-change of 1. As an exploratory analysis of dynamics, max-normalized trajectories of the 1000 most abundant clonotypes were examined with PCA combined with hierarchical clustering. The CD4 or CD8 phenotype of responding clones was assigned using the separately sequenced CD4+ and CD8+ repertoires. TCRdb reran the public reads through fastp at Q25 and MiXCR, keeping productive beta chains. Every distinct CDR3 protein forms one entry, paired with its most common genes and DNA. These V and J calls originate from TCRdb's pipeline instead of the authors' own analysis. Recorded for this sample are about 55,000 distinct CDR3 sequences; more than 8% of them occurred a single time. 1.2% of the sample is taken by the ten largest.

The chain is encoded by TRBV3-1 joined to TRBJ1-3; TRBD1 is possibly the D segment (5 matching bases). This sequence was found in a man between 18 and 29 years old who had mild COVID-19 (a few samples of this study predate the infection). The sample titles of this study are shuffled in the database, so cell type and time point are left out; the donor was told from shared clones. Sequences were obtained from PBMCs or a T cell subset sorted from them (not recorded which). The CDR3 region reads CASSQQGSGNTIYF. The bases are TGTGCCAGCAGCCAACAGGGTTCTGGAAACACCATATATTTT.